Below are 23 T cell receptor beta chains sequenced from a single sample in a study of T cells in Graves' hyperthyroidism and ophthalmopathy. RNA transcripts gave rise to amplified TCR beta CDR3 regions. When the TCR CDR3 underwent first-round RT-PCR, the HTBI primer set was used. TCRdb reprocessed the multiplex PCR reads via MiXCR and lists one record per CDR3 protein. The sample shows nearly 750,000 distinct CDR3 sequences, about a third of them seen only once. Sequenced input: blood. The receptors stem from a woman aged 40 to 55 with Graves' hyperthyroidism.

This rearrangement joins TRBV14 to TRBJ1-1; 7 bases fit TRBD1. The J segment lost 6 bases and the V segment lost 2 bases, leaving 9 bases of the junction unmatched. CDR3 length equals 15 residues. Germline V CDR1 and CDR2: SGHDN, FVKESK. The CDR3: CASSQRQGGLAEAFF. The CDR3 region has the DNA TGTGCCAGCAGCCAACGGCAGGGGGGTTTGGCTGAAGCTTTCTTT.

In its sample, this clonotype was seen many times. The J gene is TRBJ1-1, the V gene TRBV6-5; the match to TRBD1 covers 9 bases. This CDR3 has 16 amino acids. The V segment lost 5 bases and the J segment 1 base; nucleotides outside the gene matches: 8. The germline gives CDR1 MNHEY, CDR2 SVGAGI. The CDR3 sequence: CASSRTGTGWNTEAFF. CDR3 in DNA: TGTGCCAGCAGTCGAACCGGGACAGGGTGGAACACTGAAGCTTTCTTT.

This chain joins TRBV27 and TRBJ1-4; D gene ambiguous. From germline, CDR1 is MNHEY and CDR2 SMNVEV (reference sequence). The germline V and J ends were trimmed by 0 bases and 3 bases, with 8 bases remaining between them. CDR3 length equals 15 residues. The CDR3 DNA is TGTGCCAGCAGTTTATCTCGGGCGGCTAATGAAAAACTGTTTTTT. Its translation is CASSLSRAANEKLFF. The entire variable domain, with the rest obtained from reference TRBV27 and TRBJ1-4, is as follows: EAQVTQNPRYLITVTGKKLTVTCSQNMNHEYMSWYRQDPGLGLRQIYYSMNVEVTDKGDVPEGYKVSRKEKRNFPLILESPSPNQTSLYFCASSLSRAANEKLFFGSGTQLSVL.

This clonotype occurred many times. The V gene is TRBV20-1, the J gene TRBJ2-5, with D possibly called TRBD1 or TRBD2 (5 bases each). Trimming left V 2 bases short and J 2 bases short, with 12 bases between. Germline V CDR1 and CDR2: DFQATT, SNEGSKA (reference sequence). This CDR3 spans 14 amino acids. The CDR3 DNA is TGCAGTGCTAGAATCAGGGAGAGACAAGAGACCCAGTACTTC. Its protein is CSARIRERQETQYF.

In regard to this clonotype: A much larger clone lies one base from this, so it may be a read error. J is TRBJ1-1 and V is TRBV5-1; tentatively, D is TRBD1 (5 bases). The CDR3 is 16 amino acids. Germline CDR1 reads SGHRS; CDR2 reads YFSETQ. The ends were cut back, 0 bases at V and 2 bases at J, with 14 bases in the middle. The CDR3 sequence is CASSLGVMRGNTEAFF. CDR3 sequence (DNA): TGCGCCAGCAGCTTGGGAGTTATGAGGGGAAACACTGAAGCTTTCTTT.

The CDR3 here is CASSRDKSSYNSPLHF. CDR3 DNA: TGTGCCAGTAGTAGGGACAAAAGCTCCTATAATTCACCCCTCCACTTT. The chain uses TRBV19 and TRBJ1-6; possibly TRBD1 for D (6 bases). Trimming stripped 4 bases from V and 0 bases from J, with 10 bases between. CDR1 LNHDA and CDR2 SQIVND come from the germline V gene (reference sequence). The CDR3 spans 16 residues.

On this clonotype: A much larger clone lies one base from this, so it may be a read error. The chain couples TRBV10-3 to TRBJ2-2; D is possibly TRBD1 (6 bases). The CDR3 contains 13 residues. The germline CDR1 and CDR2 sequences are ENHRY and SYGVKD. The V and J ends lost 3 bases and 12 bases respectively, with 14 bases between them. CDR3 nucleotide sequence: TGTGCCATCAGTGACGGGACATCAGGAAAGCTGTTTTTT. This gives the protein CAISDGTSGKLFF.

This clonotype was counted many times. The chain links TRBV6-5 to TRBJ2-5; D possibly corresponds to TRBD1 (5 bases). Per germline, CDR1 MNHEY and CDR2 SVGAGI. The CDR3 spans 14 residues. The V and J ends lost 2 bases and 1 base respectively, with 8 bases between them. The CDR3 reads CASSYTGSQETQYF. The CDR3 DNA is TGTGCCAGCAGTTACACAGGTTCCCAAGAGACCCAGTACTTC.

This clonotype was seen repeatedly, ten times or more. The CDR3 DNA follows: TGTGCCAGCAGTGGGGGGTGGGCGAAGACCCAGTACTTC. Protein sequence: CASSGGWAKTQYF. V gene TRBV2 combines with J gene TRBJ2-5; either TRBD1 or TRBD2 may supply D (5 bases each). Germline V gene sequence: CDR1 SNHLY, CDR2 FYNNEI. This CDR3 has 13 amino acids. Trimming shortened V by 4 bases and J by 6 bases, and 12 bases separated the two germline ends. The full variable domain, with the rest looked up from reference TRBV2 and TRBJ2-5, is EPEVTQTPSHQVTQMGQEVILRCVPISNHLYFYWYRQILGQKVEFLVSFYNNEISEKSEIFDDQFSVERPDGSNFTLKIRSTKLEDSAMYFCASSGGWAKTQYFGPGTRLLVL.

A word on this clonotype: An end of the junction does not agree with germline; a read error may underlie this. The chain recombines TRBV29-1 with TRBJ1-1; D might be TRBD1 (5 bases). CDR3 length: 11 amino acids. Per germline, CDR1 SQVTM and CDR2 ANQGSEA. The CDR3 DNA sequence: TGCAGCGTCGAAGGGGTCCCTGAAGCTTTCTTT. Protein product: CSVEGVPEAFF.

This clonotype was recorded a few times. The chain carries TRBV10-3 and TRBJ2-2; 9 positions match TRBD2. V lost 11 bases, J lost 1 base, and 5 bases stayed unmatched. The germline CDR1 and CDR2 sequences are ENHRY and SYGVKD. The CDR3 is 14 residues long. In nucleotides, the CDR3 is TGTGCCCTCCGGACTAGCGAGAACACCGGGGAGCTGTTTTTT. This translates into CALRTSENTGELFF.

Ten or more counts support this clonotype. The chain uses TRBV13 and TRBJ1-1; D might be TRBD1 (5 bases). The CDR3 covers 15 residues. The germline V gene encodes CDR1 PRHDT and CDR2 FYEKMQ (reference sequence). The germline V and J ends were trimmed by 3 bases and 1 base, with 12 bases remaining between them. The CDR3 is CASSFSGGENTEAFF. CDR3 nucleotide sequence: TGTGCCAGCAGCTTCTCGGGGGGAGAGAACACTGAAGCTTTCTTT.

The rearrangement links TRBV5-6 to TRBJ2-5, with D hard to call. The CDR3 length is 17 residues. Between the trimmed V and J ends, which lost 7 bases and 2 bases, there was a span of 24 bases. Germline lookup yields CDR1 SGHDT and CDR2 YYEEEE. CDR3 DNA sequence: TGTGCCAGCTCACCCTTGGGTGTCGGCCGCACACAAGAGACCCAGTACTTC. Translated: CASSPLGVGRTQETQYF.

This clonotype was seen ten or more times. This chain uses TRBV7-9 with TRBJ1-6; D possibly corresponds to TRBD1 (5 bases). The CDR3 spans 17 residues. V was pared by 5 bases and J by 10 bases, with 24 bases between. Looked up from germline, CDR1 is SEHNR and CDR2 is FQNEAQ (reference sequence). The CDR3 reads CASSPLAGQAVYSPLHF. In DNA form, the CDR3 reads TGTGCCAGCAGCCCATTGGCAGGGCAGGCGGTATACTCACCCCTCCACTTT.

The chain combines TRBV5-8 with TRBJ2-2; tentative D call: TRBD1 (6 bases). This CDR3 is 15 amino acids long. CDR1 and CDR2 (germline): SGHTS, YDEGEE. V lost 4 bases to trimming and J lost 2 bases, with 12 bases between them. This chain's CDR3 is CASSRWTANTGELFF. For the CDR3, the DNA is TGTGCCAGCAGCCGGTGGACAGCCAACACCGGGGAGCTGTTTTTT.

Many counts were recorded for this clonotype. The CDR3 here is CASSLARTATGELFF. The CDR3 coding sequence is TGTGCCAGCAGCTTAGCCCGGACAGCCACCGGGGAGCTGTTTTTT. The chain links TRBV7-8 to TRBJ2-2; D perhaps matches TRBD1 (6 bases). V lost 0 bases and J lost 4, with 9 bases in between. The CDR3 contains 15 residues. The germline V gene encodes CDR1 SGHVS and CDR2 FQNEAQ.

This clonotype has ten or more counts. The chain's CDR3 is CASSLPGLYGYTF. The CDR3 nucleotides are TGTGCCAGCAGCTTACCGGGACTTTATGGCTACACCTTC. V and J are TRBV7-2 and TRBJ1-2; maybe TRBD1 (5 bases). Germline CDR1 is SGHTA and CDR2 is FQGNSA. With 2 bases removed from V and 5 bases from J, the gap between germline ends came to 9 bases. The CDR3 loop spans 13 amino acids.

Points on this clonotype: At one boundary the junction diverges from the germline segment, which might be a read error. V gene TRBV10-3 combines with J gene TRBJ2-6, with D uncertain. The CDR3 totals 16 residues. Germline loops: CDR1 ENHRY, CDR2 SYGVKD. This CDR3 reads CASSKTRNSGANVLTF. Here the CDR3 DNA reads TGTGCCAGCAGTAAGACACGGAACTCTGGGGCCAACGTCCTGACTTTC.

This clonotype was counted only a few times. The gene calls are TRBV7-2 and TRBJ1-3, with D unclear. V was shortened by 6 bases and J by 0 bases, with 21 bases between the two germline ends. Germline V gene data show CDR1 as SGHTA and CDR2 as FQGNSA. This CDR3 region has 18 residues. Here the CDR3 reads CASSPLGNGASSGNTIYF. CDR3 DNA sequence: TGTGCCAGCAGTCCCCTGGGAAACGGCGCGAGCTCTGGAAACACCATATATTTT.

This clonotype was observed at least ten times. The chain has TRBV10-3 and TRBJ2-5; 8 bases agree with TRBD2. This CDR3 spans 14 amino acids. The germline V gene has CDR1 ENHRY and CDR2 SYGVKD. V lost 4 bases, J lost 3 bases, and 4 bases stayed unmatched. The CDR3 sequence: CAISAGLGEETQYF. The CDR3 nucleotides read TGTGCCATCAGTGCGGGACTAGGTGAAGAGACCCAGTACTTC.

V gene TRBV6-6 combines with J gene TRBJ1-1, with a tentative D call TRBD1 (5 bases). Germline assignment: CDR1 MNHNY and CDR2 SVGAGI (reference sequence). This CDR3 has 13 residues. V was pared by 7 bases and J by 2 bases, with 11 bases between. The CDR3 loop is CASMRGGNTEAFF. The CDR3 nucleotides are TGTGCCAGCATGAGGGGAGGAAACACTGAAGCTTTCTTT.

The rearrangement links TRBV29-1 to TRBJ1-6, with a possible D match to TRBD1 (5 bases). Germline CDR1 is SQVTM and CDR2 is ANQGSEA. V was cut by 6 bases and J by 6 bases, with 12 bases left in between. The CDR3 length is 13 residues. CDR3 DNA: TGCAGCGTGAGGGGCGGACTTAATTCACCCCTCCACTTT. Translation: CSVRGGLNSPLHF.

This chain connects TRBV5-1 to TRBJ2-1; D is undetermined. CDR1 is SGHRS and CDR2 is YFSETQ in the germline V gene. The V and J ends lost 3 bases and 5 bases respectively, with 18 bases between them. The CDR3 runs 16 residues. CDR3 residues: CASSSRIPKTNNEQFF. The CDR3 nucleotides read TGCGCCAGCAGCTCCAGGATCCCCAAAACGAACAATGAGCAGTTCTTC. The full variable domain, with the rest looked up from reference TRBV5-1 and TRBJ2-1, is KAGVTQTPRYLIKTRGQQVTLSCSPISGHRSVSWYQQTPGQGLQFLFEYFSETQRNKGNFPGRFSGRQFSNSRSEMNVSTLELGDSALYLCASSSRIPKTNNEQFFGPGTRLTVL.